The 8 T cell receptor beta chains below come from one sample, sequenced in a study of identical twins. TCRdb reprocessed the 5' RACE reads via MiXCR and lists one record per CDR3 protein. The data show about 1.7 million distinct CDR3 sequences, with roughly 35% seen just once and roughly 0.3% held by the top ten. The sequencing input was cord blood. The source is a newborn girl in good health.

The CDR3, as DNA: TGTGCCAGCACTCCATCCCGCCCGGGACAGGGGTCAGATACGCAGTATTTT. It encodes CASTPSRPGQGSDTQYF. The rearrangement uses TRBV25-1 and TRBJ2-3; 10 nucleotides line up with TRBD1. The length of the CDR3 is 17 residues. Germline V gene lookup returns CDR1 MGHDK and CDR2 SYGVNS. After removal of 7 bases from V and 4 bases from J, the junction contained 14 bases not matched to a gene. The variable domain in full, with the rest retrieved from reference TRBV25-1 and TRBJ2-3, is EADIYQTPRYLVIGTGKKITLECSQTMGHDKMYWYQQDPGMELHLIHYSYGVNSTEKGDLSSESTVSRIRTEHFPLTLESARPSHTSQYLCASTPSRPGQGSDTQYFGPGTRLTVL.

The CDR3 sequence is CSASRGTSGGRLDIQYF. Here the CDR3 DNA reads TGCAGTGCTAGCCGAGGGACTAGCGGGGGCCGGCTGGACATTCAGTACTTC. The chain is built from TRBV20-1 and TRBJ2-4, with 14 positions matching TRBD2. With V trimmed by 3 bases and J by 8 bases, 12 bases remained unmatched. Germline assignment: CDR1 DFQATT and CDR2 SNEGSKA (reference sequence). This CDR3 is built from 17 residues.

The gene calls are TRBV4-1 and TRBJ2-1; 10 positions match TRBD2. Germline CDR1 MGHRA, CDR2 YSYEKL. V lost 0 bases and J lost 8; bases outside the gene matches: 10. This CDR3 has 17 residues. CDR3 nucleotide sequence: TGCGCCAGCAGCCAAGATTGGGGGACTAGCGTAGTTGATGAGCAGTTCTTC. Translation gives CASSQDWGTSVVDEQFF.

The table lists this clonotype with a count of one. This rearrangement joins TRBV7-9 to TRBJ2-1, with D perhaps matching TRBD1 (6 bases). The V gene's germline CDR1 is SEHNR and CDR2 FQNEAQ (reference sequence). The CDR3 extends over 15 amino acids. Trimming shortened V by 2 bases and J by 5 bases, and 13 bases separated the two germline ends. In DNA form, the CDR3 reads TGTGCCAGCAGCTTAAGGTGGGGGCCCCACAATGAGCAGTTCTTC. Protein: CASSLRWGPHNEQFF. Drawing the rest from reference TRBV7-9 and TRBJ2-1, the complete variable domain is DTGVSQNPRHKITKRGQNVTFRCDPISEHNRLYWYRQTLGQGPEFLTYFQNEAQLEKSRLLSDRFSAERPKGSFSTLEIQRTEQGDSAMYLCASSLRWGPHNEQFFGPGTRLTVL.

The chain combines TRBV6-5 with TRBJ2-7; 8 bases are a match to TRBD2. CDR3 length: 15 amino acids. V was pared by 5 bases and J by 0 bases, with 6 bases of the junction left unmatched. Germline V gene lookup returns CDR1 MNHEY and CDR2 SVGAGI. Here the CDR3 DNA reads TGTGCCAGCAGTCCCGGGGGGGTAACCTCCTACGAGCAGTACTTC. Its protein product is CASSPGGVTSYEQYF.

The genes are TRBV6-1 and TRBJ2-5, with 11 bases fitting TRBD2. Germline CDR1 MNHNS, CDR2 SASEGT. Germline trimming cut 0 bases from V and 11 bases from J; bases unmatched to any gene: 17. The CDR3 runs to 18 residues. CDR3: CASSEAHLIAGGVDEQYF. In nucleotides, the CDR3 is TGTGCCAGCAGTGAAGCACACTTAATAGCGGGAGGGGTGGATGAGCAGTACTTC.

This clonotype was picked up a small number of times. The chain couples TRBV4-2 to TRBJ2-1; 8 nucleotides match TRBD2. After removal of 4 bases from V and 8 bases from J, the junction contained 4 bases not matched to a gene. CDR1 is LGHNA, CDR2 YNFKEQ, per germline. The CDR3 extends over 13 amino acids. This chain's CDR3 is CASSPGLGDEQFF. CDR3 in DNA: TGTGCCAGCAGCCCGGGACTAGGCGATGAGCAGTTCTTC.

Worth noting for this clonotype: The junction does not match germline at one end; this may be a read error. The CDR3: CVSSPDSGSGGAYEQYF. CDR3 DNA sequence: TGTGTCAGCAGTCCGGATTCGGGTAGCGGGGGGGCCTACGAGCAGTACTTC. The V call is TRBV12-3 or TRBV12-4, the J call TRBJ2-7, with 11 bases fitting TRBD2. The CDR3 runs to 17 residues.